This T cell receptor (beta chain) is drawn from a study of T-cell reconstitution after alpha-beta-depleted transplantation in children. Unique molecular identifiers were incorporated into the prepared TCRbeta library. TCRdb reprocessed the PCR reads with MiXCR, giving one entry per CDR3 protein. The sample records about a million distinct CDR3 sequences, 25% to 35% being singletons. Germline V gives CDR1 MDHEN, CDR2 SYDVKM. Between the trimmed V and J ends, which lost 3 bases and 1 base, there was a span of 16 bases. The CDR3 has 16 amino acids. The specimen comprised PBMCs, mostly from graft donor cells, sampled 360 days after TCRalphabeta/CD19-depleted stem cell transplant. The receptor was derived from a boy younger than two who had a stem cell transplant for SCID, so the T cells may come from the graft donor. The chain combines TRBV28 with TRBJ2-7; D might be TRBD1 or TRBD2, each matching 5 bases. The CDR3 is CASSLGPGIRSYEQYF. CDR3 sequence (DNA): TGTGCCAGCAGTTTGGGGCCGGGGATTAGGTCCTACGAGCAGTACTTC.